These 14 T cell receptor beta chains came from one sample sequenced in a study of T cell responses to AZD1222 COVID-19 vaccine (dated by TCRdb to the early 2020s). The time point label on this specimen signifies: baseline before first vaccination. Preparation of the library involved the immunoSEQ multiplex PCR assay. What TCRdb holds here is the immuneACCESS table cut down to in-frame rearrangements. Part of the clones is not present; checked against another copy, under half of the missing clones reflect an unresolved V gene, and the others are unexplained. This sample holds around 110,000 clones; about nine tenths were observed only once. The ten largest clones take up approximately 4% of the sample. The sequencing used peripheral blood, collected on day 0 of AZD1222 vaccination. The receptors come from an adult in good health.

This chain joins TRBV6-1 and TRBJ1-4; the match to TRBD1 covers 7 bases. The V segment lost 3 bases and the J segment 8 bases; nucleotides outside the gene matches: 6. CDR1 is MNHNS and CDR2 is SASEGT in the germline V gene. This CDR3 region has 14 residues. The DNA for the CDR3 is TGTGCCAGCAGTGACAGAGGGACAGCAGAAAAACTGTTTTTT. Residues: CASSDRGTAEKLFF.

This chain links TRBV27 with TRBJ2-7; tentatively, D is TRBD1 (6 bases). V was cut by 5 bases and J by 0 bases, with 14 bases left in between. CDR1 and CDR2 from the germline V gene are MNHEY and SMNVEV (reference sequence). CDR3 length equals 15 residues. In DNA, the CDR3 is TGTGCCAGCAGTCCTGTGGGGGCAAGCTCCTACGAGCAGTACTTC. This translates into CASSPVGASSYEQYF.

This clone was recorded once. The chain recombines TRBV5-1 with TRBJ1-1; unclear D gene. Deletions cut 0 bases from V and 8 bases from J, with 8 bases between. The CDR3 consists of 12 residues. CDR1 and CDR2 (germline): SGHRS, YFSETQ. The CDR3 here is CASSLEPSEAFF. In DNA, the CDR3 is TGCGCCAGCAGCTTGGAGCCCAGCGAAGCTTTCTTT.

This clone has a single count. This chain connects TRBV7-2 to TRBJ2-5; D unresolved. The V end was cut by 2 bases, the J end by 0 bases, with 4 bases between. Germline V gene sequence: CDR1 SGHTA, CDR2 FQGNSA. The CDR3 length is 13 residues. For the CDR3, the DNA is TGTGCCAGCAGCTTAAACAACCAAGAGACCCAGTACTTC. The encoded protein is CASSLNNQETQYF.

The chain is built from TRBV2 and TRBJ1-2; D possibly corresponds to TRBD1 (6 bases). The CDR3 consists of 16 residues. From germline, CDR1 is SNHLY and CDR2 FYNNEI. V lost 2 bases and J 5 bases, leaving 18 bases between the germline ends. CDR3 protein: CASSERGGGQTYGYTF. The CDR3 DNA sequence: TGTGCCAGCAGTGAAAGGGGGGGCGGGCAGACTTATGGCTACACCTTC.

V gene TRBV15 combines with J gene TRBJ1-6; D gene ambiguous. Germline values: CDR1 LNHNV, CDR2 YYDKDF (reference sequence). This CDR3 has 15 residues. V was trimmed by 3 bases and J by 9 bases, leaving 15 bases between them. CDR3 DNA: TGTGCCACCAGCAGTGTGGCCCCTAAGGGTTCACCCCTCCACTTT. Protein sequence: CATSSVAPKGSPLHF.

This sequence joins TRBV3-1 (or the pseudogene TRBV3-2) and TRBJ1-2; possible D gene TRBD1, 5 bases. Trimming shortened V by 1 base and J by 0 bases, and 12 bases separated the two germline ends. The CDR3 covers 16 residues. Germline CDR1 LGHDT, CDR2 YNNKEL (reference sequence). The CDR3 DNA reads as TGTGCCAGCAGCCAAGGGCCCGGGGGAGCTAACTATGGCTACACCTTC. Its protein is CASSQGPGGANYGYTF.

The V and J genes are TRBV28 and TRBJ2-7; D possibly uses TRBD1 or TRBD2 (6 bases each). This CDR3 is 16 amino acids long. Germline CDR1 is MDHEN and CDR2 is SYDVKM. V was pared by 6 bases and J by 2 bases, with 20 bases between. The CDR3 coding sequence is TGTGCCAGCAGGGGACCCCGGACCGGGGGCCCCTACGAGCAGTACTTC. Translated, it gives CASRGPRTGGPYEQYF. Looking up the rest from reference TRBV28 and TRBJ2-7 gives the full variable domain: DVKVTQSSRYLVKRTGEKVFLECVQDMDHENMFWYRQDPGLGLRLIYFSYDVKMKEKGDIPEGYSVSREKKERFSLILESASTNQTSMYLCASRGPRTGGPYEQYFGPGTRLTVT.

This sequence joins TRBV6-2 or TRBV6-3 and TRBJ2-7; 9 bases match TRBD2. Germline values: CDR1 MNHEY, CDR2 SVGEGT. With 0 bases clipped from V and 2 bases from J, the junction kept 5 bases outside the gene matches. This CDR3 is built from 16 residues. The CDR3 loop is CASSYSGASGTYEQYF. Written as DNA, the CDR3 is TGTGCCAGCAGTTACTCGGGGGCTAGCGGGACCTACGAGCAGTACTTC.

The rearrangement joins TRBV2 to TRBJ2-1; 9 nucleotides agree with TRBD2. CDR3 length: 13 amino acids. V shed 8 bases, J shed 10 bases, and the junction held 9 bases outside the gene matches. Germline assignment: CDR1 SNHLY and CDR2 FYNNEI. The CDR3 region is CASSAGGREEQFF. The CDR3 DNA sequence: TGTGCCAGCTCAGCGGGCGGGAGGGAGGAGCAGTTCTTC. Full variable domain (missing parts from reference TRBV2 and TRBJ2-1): EPEVTQTPSHQVTQMGQEVILRCVPISNHLYFYWYRQILGQKVEFLVSFYNNEISEKSEIFDDQFSVERPDGSNFTLKIRSTKLEDSAMYFCASSAGGREEQFFGPGTRLTVL.

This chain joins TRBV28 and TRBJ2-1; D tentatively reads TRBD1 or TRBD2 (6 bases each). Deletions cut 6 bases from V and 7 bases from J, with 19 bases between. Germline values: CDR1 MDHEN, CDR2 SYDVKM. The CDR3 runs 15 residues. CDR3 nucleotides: TGTGCCAGCAGCCCTTTAGGGGGGCGAACGAATGAGCAGTTCTTC. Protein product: CASSPLGGRTNEQFF.

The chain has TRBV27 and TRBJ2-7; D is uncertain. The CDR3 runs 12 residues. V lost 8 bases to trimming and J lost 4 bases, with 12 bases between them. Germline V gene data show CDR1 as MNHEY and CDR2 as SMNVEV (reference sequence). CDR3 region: CASSDLLYEQYF. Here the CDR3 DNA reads TGTGCCAGCTCTGACCTCTTGTACGAGCAGTACTTC.

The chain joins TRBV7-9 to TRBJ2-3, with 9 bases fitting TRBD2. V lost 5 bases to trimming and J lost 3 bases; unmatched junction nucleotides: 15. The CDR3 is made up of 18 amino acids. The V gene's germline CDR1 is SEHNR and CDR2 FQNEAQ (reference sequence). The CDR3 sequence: CASSGRRAGGWKTDTQYF. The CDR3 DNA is TGTGCCAGCAGCGGGCGGCGAGCGGGGGGTTGGAAAACAGATACGCAGTATTTT.

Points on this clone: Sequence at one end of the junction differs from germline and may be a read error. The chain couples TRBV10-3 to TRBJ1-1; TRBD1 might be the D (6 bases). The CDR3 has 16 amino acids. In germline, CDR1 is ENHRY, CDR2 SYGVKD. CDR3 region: CATSDRAQGMNTEAFF. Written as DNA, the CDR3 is TGTGCCACCAGTGACCGGGCTCAGGGGATGAACACTGAAGCTTTCTTT.